A selection of T cell receptor beta chains follows, all from one sample in a study of blood T cell repertoires in COVID-19. Profiled with immunoSEQ multiplex PCR; TCRdb holds only in-frame clones, not every one. The sample contains some 250,000 clones, approximately 83% of which appear only once. The sequenced sample was PBMCs or T cells enriched from blood (not recorded which). The receptors here all came from a woman aged 40 to 50 with acute COVID-19. CDR3s include the opening cysteine and the closing phenylalanine or tryptophan. The D gene is left open where the match is weak. Clone size, where shown, is once, few, many, or a class for clones that have expanded.

size,V,J,D,DNA,CDR3
-,TRBV24-1,TRBJ2-5,TRBD1,TGTGCCACCAGTGACCCGGGACAGGGGTTTGCAGAGACCCAGTACTTC,CATSDPGQGFAETQYF
-,TRBV15,TRBJ1-1,TRBD1,TGTGCCACCAGCAGAGCCTTAGACAGGGACACTGAAGCTTTCTTT,CATSRALDRDTEAFF
-,TRBV6-4,TRBJ2-7,-,TGTGCCAGCAGTGACTGGAAGGGGTCCGAGCAGTACTTC,CASSDWKGSEQYF
-,TRBV7-8,TRBJ2-7,TRBD2,TGTGCCAGCAGCTTACAAGCCCGGCTAGCGGGAGCCAAACCCTACGAGCAGTACTTC,CASSLQARLAGAKPYEQYF
-,TRBV5-8,TRBJ1-5,-,TGTGCCAGCAGCTTGTCTTCTTTGGGGGGGGGTCAGCCCCAGCATTTT,CASSLSSLGGGQPQHF
few,TRBV3-1/TRBV3-2,TRBJ2-7,-,TGTGCCAGCAGCCAAGGTCAGGTAATCGGCTACGAGCAGTACTTC,CASSQGQVIGYEQYF
-,TRBV7-9,TRBJ1-2,-,TGTGCCAGCAGCTCTTTACAGGGTTGGTATGGCTACACCTTC,CASSSLQGWYGYTF
-,TRBV5-5,TRBJ1-1,TRBD1,TGTGCCAGCAGCTTTGACAGGGACTCTGAAGCTTTCTTT,CASSFDRDSEAFF
once,TRBV4-1,TRBJ2-7,TRBD1,TGCGCCAGCAGCCCTAAATCCGGGACAGGGTTCGGGGAGCAGTACTTC,CASSPKSGTGFGEQYF
once,TRBV6-5,TRBJ1-6,TRBD1,TGTGCCAGTACAGGGGGCAATAATTCACCCCTCCACTTT,CASTGGNNSPLHF
-,TRBV5-8,TRBJ1-6,TRBD1,TGTGCCAGCAGACGGGACAGGGGTGCAAATTCACCCCTCCACTTT,CASRRDRGANSPLHF
-,TRBV5-8,TRBJ1-4,-,TGTGCCAGCAGCTGGGGGGGAAGGGAAGGTGAAAAACTGTTTTTT,CASSWGGREGEKLFF
few,TRBV19,TRBJ1-5,TRBD1,TGTGCCAGTAGTATAGAGGGACAGGGAGTCCAGCCCCAGCATTTT,CASSIEGQGVQPQHF
few,TRBV7-2,TRBJ2-1,-,TGTGCCAGCAGCTTCGCGAGTTCCTACAATGAGCAGTTCTTC,CASSFASSYNEQFF
-,TRBV19,TRBJ2-7,-,TGTGCCAGTAGTCCCGGTGGGGGGAAATACGAGCAGTACTTC,CASSPGGGKYEQYF
-,TRBV11-3,TRBJ2-1,TRBD2,TGTGCCAGCATCGGGCGGGAGTCGAGGAATGAGCAGTTCTTC,CASIGRESRNEQFF
once,TRBV7-9,TRBJ2-7,-,TGTGCCAGCAGCTTAGCAGGGAGCGCCTACGAGCAGTACTTC,CASSLAGSAYEQYF
-,TRBV27,TRBJ1-5,-,TGTGCCAGCAGTCCCGGGTGGTTCGGTAGTCAGCCCCAGCATTTT,CASSPGWFGSQPQHF
-,TRBV19,TRBJ2-1,-,TGTGCCAGTAGTATGAGGGCGGATAGCAATGAGCAGTTCTTC,CASSMRADSNEQFF
-,TRBV29-1,TRBJ2-1,TRBD2,TGCAGCGTGGGACTAGCGTTCTCCTACAATGAGCAGTTCTTC,CSVGLAFSYNEQFF
-,TRBV19,TRBJ2-1,TRBD2,TGTGCCACTTTAGCGGGGAGCTCCTACAATGAGCAGTTCTTC,CATLAGSSYNEQFF
-,TRBV11-1,TRBJ2-2,TRBD1,TGTGCCAGCAGCTCCGCGGGACAGGTCACCGGGGAGCTGTTTTTT,CASSSAGQVTGELFF
-,TRBV5-6,TRBJ1-4,-,TGTGCCAGCAGCTTTAGGTTTGGGAGAGAAAAACTGTTTTTT,CASSFRFGREKLFF
-,TRBV11-3,TRBJ2-2,TRBD1,TGTGCCAGCAGCTCTGGACAGGTGAACACCGGGGAGCTGTTTTTT,CASSSGQVNTGELFF
-,TRBV11-3,TRBJ2-1,TRBD2,TGTGCCAGCAGCTTACCCAGCGGGAGCTCCTACAATGAGCAGTTCTTC,CASSLPSGSSYNEQFF
-,TRBV27,TRBJ1-6,-,TGTGCCAGCAGTTTAATTGGAGGAGGGATTTATAATTCACCCCTCCACTTT,CASSLIGGGIYNSPLHF
-,TRBV6-1,TRBJ1-6,TRBD1,TGTGCCAGCAGTGATGCAGGGACAGGTGATTCACCCCTCCACTTT,CASSDAGTGDSPLHF
-,TRBV5-1,TRBJ2-3,TRBD2,TGCGCCAGCAGCCCAGGTGAAGCGGGAGGCGCAGATACGCAGTATTTT,CASSPGEAGGADTQYF
-,TRBV19,TRBJ2-3,TRBD2,TGTGCCAGTAGGACTAGCGGGGCTAGCACAGATACGCAGTATTTT,CASRTSGASTDTQYF
-,TRBV19,TRBJ1-2,-,TGTGCCAGTAGTATAGACGACAGGATCTATGGCTACACCTTC,CASSIDDRIYGYTF
-,TRBV5-1,TRBJ2-6,TRBD1,TGCGCCAGCAGCTTTGGGACGACAGGGATCTCTGGGGCCAACGTCCTGACTTTC,CASSFGTTGISGANVLTF
few,TRBV19,TRBJ2-4,-,TGTGCCAGTAGTATGTCAGGGGATGGTGGCAAAAACATTCAGTACTTC,CASSMSGDGGKNIQYF
-,TRBV27,TRBJ1-1,TRBD1,TGTGCCAGCAGTGCCGGGACAGGGAGATCGAACACTGAAGCTTTCTTT,CASSAGTGRSNTEAFF
-,TRBV9,TRBJ2-1,-,TGTGCCAGCAGCGTAGCGGGAGCTGGGTACAATGAGCAGTTCTTC,CASSVAGAGYNEQFF
once,TRBV6-1,TRBJ2-1,-,TGTGCCAGCAGGGAACTAGTCACCCCCACCTCCTACAATGAGCAGTTCTTC,CASRELVTPTSYNEQFF
-,TRBV4-2,TRBJ1-5,-,TGTGCCAGCAGCCAAGATGACAGGCAGAATCAGCCCCAGCATTTT,CASSQDDRQNQPQHF
few,TRBV6-5,TRBJ2-1,TRBD2,TGTGCCAACAAGCGGGAGGGCCTTAACAATGAGCAGTTCTTC,CANKREGLNNEQFF
-,TRBV5-4,TRBJ2-7,TRBD1,TGTGCCAGCAGCTTGTTAGACAGGGGGGGCGAGCAGTACTTC,CASSLLDRGGEQYF
-,TRBV5-8,TRBJ2-5,-,TGTGCCAGCAGCTTGGACAGGGTCCAAGAGACCCAGTACTTC,CASSLDRVQETQYF
-,TRBV11-2,TRBJ1-2,-,TGTGCCAGCAGCCCTCCGGGGTCTGGCTACACCTTC,CASSPPGSGYTF
once,TRBV19,TRBJ2-1,-,TGTGCCAGTAGTGATCGACAGGACAATGAGCAGTTCTTC,CASSDRQDNEQFF
-,TRBV5-1,TRBJ2-2,-,TGCGCCAGCAGCCCCCGGACAATGGACGGGGAGCTGTTTTTT,CASSPRTMDGELFF
-,TRBV30,TRBJ1-2,-,TGTGCCTGGAGTGTAGCCGGGTTCTATGGCTACACCTTC,CAWSVAGFYGYTF
-,TRBV13,TRBJ2-7,-,TGTGCCAGCAGCTTAGCGGAGGCCTCCTACGAGCAGTACTTC,CASSLAEASYEQYF
-,TRBV7-2,TRBJ2-1,TRBD2,TGTGCCAGCAGCTTAGGGGGTAGCGGGAGACTCAATGAGCAGTTCTTC,CASSLGGSGRLNEQFF
-,TRBV11-3,TRBJ2-6,-,TGTGCCAGCAGCTCCCCGTTAAGGGGGACCGGGGCCAACGTCCTGACTTTC,CASSSPLRGTGANVLTF
-,TRBV11-3,TRBJ1-2,TRBD1,TGTGCCAGCAGCCCGGGACAGAACTATGGCTACACCTTC,CASSPGQNYGYTF
-,TRBV5-1,TRBJ2-5,TRBD1,TGCGCCAGCAGCGTGACAGGGGAGGAGGAGACCCAGTACTTC,CASSVTGEEETQYF
-,TRBV10-3,TRBJ2-6,TRBD1,TGTGCCATCAGTATAGGGGACAGGGCTGGGGCCAACGTCCTGACTTTC,CAISIGDRAGANVLTF
-,TRBV12-3/TRBV12-4,TRBJ2-7,TRBD1,TGTGCCAGCAGTTTTGACAGGGCGACTAAGGAGTACTTC,CASSFDRATKEYF
-,TRBV28,TRBJ2-7,TRBD2,TGTGCCAGCAGTGGAGGACTAGCCGGGAGCTCCTACGAGCAGTACTTC,CASSGGLAGSSYEQYF
-,TRBV27,TRBJ1-2,TRBD1,TGTGCCAGCAGTTCAACCGGGACAGCCTATGGCTACACCTTC,CASSSTGTAYGYTF
-,TRBV5-1,TRBJ1-4,-,TGCGCCAGCAGCTTGGCTCAGGGGAATGAAAAACTGTTTTTT,CASSLAQGNEKLFF
-,TRBV20-1,TRBJ2-7,-,TGCAGTGCTAGTTTTCTACGGGACGAGCAGTACTTC,CSASFLRDEQYF
-,TRBV2,TRBJ2-3,-,TGTGCCAGCAGCGGCGGGGAGTGGGACACAGATACGCAGTATTTT,CASSGGEWDTDTQYF